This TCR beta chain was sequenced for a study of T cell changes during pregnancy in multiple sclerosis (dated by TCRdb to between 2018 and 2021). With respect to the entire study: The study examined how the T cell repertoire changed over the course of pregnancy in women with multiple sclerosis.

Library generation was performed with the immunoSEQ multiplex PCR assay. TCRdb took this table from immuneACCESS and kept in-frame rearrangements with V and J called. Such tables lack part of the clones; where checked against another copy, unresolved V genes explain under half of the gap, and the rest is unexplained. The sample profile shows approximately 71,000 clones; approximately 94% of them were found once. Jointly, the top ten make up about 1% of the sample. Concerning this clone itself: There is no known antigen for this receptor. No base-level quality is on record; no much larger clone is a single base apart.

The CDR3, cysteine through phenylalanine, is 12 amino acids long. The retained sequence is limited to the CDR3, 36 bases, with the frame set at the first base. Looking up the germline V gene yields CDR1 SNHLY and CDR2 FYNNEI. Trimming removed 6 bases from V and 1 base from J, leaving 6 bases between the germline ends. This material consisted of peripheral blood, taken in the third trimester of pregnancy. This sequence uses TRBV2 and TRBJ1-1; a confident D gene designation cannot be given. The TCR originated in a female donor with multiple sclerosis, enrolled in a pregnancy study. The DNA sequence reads TGTGCCAGCAGGACACAGAACACTGAAGCTTTCTTT. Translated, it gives CASRTQNTEAFF. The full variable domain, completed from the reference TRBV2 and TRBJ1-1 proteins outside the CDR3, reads EPEVTQTPSHQVTQMGQEVILRCVPISNHLYFYWYRQILGQKVEFLVSFYNNEISEKSEIFDDQFSVERPDGSNFTLKIRSTKLEDSAMYFCASRTQNTEAFFGQGTRLTVV.